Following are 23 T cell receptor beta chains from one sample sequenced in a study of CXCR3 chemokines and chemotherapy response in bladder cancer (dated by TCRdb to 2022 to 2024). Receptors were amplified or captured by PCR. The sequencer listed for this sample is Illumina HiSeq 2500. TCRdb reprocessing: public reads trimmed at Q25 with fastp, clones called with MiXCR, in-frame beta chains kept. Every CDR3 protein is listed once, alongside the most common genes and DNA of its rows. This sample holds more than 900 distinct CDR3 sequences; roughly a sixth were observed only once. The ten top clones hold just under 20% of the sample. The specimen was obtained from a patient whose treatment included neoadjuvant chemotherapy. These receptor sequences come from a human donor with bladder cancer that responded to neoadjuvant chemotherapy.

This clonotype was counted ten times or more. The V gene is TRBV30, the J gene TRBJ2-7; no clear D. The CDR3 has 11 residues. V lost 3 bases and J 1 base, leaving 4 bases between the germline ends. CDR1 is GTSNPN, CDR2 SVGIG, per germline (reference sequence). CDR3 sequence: CAWSRSYEQYF. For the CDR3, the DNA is TGTGCCTGGAGCCGGTCCTACGAGCAGTACTTC. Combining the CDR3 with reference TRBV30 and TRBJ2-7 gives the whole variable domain SQTIHQWPATLVQPVGSPLSLECTVEGTSNPNLYWYRQAAGRGLQLLFYSVGIGQISSEVPQNLSASRPQDRQFILSSKKLLLSDSGFYLCAWSRSYEQYFGPGTRLTVT.

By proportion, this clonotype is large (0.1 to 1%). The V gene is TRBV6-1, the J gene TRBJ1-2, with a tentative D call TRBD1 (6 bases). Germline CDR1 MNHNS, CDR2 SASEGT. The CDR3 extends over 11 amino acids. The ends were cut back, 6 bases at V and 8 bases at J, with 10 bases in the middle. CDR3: CASRPGHGYTF. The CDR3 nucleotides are TGTGCCAGCAGGCCGGGACACGGCTACACCTTC.

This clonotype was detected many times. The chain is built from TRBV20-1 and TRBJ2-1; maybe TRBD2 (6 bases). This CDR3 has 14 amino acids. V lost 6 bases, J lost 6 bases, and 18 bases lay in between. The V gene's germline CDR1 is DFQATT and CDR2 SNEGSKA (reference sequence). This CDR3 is CSAQLGGLANEQFF. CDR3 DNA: TGCAGTGCGCAACTGGGGGGTTTGGCCAATGAGCAGTTCTTC.

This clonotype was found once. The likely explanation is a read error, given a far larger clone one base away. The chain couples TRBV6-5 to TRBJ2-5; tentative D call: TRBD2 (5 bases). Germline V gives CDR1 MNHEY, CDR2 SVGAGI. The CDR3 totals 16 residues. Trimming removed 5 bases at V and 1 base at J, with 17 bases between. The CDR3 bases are TGTGCCAGCAGTGATTGCACCCTAGGACTCCAAGAGACCCAGTACTTC. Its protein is CASSDCTLGLQETQYF.

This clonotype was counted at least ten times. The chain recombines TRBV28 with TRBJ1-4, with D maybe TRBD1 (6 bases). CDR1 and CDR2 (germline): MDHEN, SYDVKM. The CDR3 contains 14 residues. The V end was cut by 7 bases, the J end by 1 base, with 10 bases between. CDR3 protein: CASTWGLTNEKLFF. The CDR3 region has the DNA TGTGCCAGCACCTGGGGGCTAACTAATGAAAAACTGTTTTTT.

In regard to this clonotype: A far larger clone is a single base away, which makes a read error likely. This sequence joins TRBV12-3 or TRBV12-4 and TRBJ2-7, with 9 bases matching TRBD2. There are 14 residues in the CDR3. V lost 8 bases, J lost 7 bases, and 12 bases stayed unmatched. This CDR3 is CASGRLAELDEQYF. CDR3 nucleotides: TGTGCCAGCGGGAGACTAGCGGAGCTGGATGAGCAGTACTTC.

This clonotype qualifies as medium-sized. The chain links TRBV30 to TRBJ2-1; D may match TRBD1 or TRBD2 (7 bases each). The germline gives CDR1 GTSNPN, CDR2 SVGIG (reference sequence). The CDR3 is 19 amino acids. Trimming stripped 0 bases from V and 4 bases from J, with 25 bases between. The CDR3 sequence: CAWSVSPSTGRGFYNEQFF. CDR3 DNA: TGTGCCTGGAGTGTATCTCCCTCGACAGGGAGGGGGTTTTACAATGAGCAGTTCTTC.

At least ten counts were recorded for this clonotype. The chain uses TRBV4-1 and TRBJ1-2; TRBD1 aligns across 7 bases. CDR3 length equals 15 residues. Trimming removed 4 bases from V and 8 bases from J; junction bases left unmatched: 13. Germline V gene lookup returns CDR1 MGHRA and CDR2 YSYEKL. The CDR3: CASSPPTGNRWGYTF. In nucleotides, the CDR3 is TGCGCCAGCAGCCCACCGACAGGGAATCGTTGGGGCTACACCTTC.

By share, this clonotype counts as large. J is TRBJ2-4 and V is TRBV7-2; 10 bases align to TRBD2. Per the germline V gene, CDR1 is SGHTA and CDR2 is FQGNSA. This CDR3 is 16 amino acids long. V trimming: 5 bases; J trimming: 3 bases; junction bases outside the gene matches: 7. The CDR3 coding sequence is TGTGCCAGCAGCGCCGCTAGCGGGGGCGTCAAAAACATTCAGTACTTC. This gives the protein CASSAASGGVKNIQYF.

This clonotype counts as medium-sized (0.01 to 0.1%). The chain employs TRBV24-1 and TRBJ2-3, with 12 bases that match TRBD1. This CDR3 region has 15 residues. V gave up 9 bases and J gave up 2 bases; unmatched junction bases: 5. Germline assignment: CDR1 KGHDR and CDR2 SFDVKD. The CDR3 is CATEGQGANTDTQYF. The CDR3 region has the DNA TGTGCCACCGAGGGACAGGGGGCTAACACAGATACGCAGTATTTT.

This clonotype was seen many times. The CDR3 spells CASSGDRGRSLNSPLHF. The CDR3 DNA follows: TGCGCCAGCAGCGGCGACAGGGGTCGGTCACTCAATTCACCCCTCCACTTT. V is TRBV4-3 and J is TRBJ1-6, with 8 bases fitting TRBD1. From germline, CDR1 is LGHNA and CDR2 YSLEER. With V trimmed by 5 bases and J by 7 bases, 13 bases remained unmatched. The CDR3 length is 17 residues.

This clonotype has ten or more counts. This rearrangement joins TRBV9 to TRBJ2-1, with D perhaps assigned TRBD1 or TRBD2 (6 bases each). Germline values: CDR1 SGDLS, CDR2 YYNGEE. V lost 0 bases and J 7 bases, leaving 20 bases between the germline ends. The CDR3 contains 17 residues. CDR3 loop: CASSVATGGGPRNEQFF. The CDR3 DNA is TGTGCCAGCAGCGTAGCTACAGGAGGGGGTCCACGGAATGAGCAGTTCTTC.

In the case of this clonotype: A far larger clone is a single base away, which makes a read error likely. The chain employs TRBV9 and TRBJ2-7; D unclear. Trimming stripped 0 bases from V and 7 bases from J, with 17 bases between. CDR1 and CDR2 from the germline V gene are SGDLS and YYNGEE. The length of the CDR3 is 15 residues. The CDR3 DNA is TGTGCCAGCAGCGTAGCTAACGGGTCCCCCGATGAGCAGTACTTC. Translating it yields CASSVANGSPDEQYF. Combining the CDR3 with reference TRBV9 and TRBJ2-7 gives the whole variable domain DSGVTQTPKHLITATGQRVTLRCSPRSGDLSVYWYQQSLDQGLQFLIQYYNGEERAKGNILERFSAQQFPDLHSELNLSSLELGDSALYFCASSVANGSPDEQYFGPGTRLTVT.

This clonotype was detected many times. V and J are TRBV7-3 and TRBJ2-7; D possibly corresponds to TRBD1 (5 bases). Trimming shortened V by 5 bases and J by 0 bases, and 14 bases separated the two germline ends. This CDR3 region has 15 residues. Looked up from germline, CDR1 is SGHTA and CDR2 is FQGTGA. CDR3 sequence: CASSPTGATSYEQYF. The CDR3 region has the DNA TGTGCCAGCAGCCCCACTGGGGCTACCTCCTACGAGCAGTACTTC.

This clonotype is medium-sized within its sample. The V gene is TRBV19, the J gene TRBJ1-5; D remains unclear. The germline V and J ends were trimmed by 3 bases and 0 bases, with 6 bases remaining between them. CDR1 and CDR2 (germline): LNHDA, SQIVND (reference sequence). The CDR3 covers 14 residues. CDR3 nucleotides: TGTGCCAGTAGTATTCCAGTTAGCAATCAGCCCCAGCATTTT. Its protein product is CASSIPVSNQPQHF.

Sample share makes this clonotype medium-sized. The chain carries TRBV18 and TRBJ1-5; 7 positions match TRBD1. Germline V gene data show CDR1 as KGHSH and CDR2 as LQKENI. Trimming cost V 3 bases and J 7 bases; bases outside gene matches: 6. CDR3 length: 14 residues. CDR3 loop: CASSPDRVGQPQHF. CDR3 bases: TGTGCCAGCTCACCCGACAGGGTGGGACAGCCCCAGCATTTT. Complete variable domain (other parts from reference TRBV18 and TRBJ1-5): NAGVMQNPRHLVRRRGQEARLRCSPMKGHSHVYWYRQLPEEGLKFMVYLQKENIIDESGMPKERFSAEFPKEGPSILRIQQVVRGDSAAYFCASSPDRVGQPQHFGDGTRLSIL.

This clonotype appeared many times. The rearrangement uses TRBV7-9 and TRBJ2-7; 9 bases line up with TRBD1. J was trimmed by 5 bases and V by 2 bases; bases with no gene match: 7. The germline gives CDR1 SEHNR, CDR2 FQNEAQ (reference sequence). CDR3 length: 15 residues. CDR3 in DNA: TGTGCCAGCAGCTTAAGCGGGACAGGGTACGACGAGCAGTACTTC. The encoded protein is CASSLSGTGYDEQYF.

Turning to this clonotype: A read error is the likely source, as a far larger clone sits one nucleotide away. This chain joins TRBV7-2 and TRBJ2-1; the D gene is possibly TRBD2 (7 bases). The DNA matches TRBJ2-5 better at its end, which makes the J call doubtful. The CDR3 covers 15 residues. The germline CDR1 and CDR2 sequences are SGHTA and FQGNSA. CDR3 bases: TGTGCCAGCAGCCCGGTAGTGGGGGGGCAAAAGACCCAGTACTTC. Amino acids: CASSPVVGGQKTQYF.

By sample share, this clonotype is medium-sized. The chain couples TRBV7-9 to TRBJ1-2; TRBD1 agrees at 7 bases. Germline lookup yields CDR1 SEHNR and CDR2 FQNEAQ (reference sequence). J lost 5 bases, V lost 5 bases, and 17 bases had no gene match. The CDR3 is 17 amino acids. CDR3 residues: CASSRLGQDRIPYGYTF. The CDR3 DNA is TGTGCCAGCAGCCGCCTTGGACAGGACAGAATTCCTTATGGCTACACCTTC. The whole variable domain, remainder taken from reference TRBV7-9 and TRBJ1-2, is DTGVSQNPRHKITKRGQNVTFRCDPISEHNRLYWYRQTLGQGPEFLTYFQNEAQLEKSRLLSDRFSAERPKGSFSTLEIQRTEQGDSAMYLCASSRLGQDRIPYGYTFGSGTRLTVV.

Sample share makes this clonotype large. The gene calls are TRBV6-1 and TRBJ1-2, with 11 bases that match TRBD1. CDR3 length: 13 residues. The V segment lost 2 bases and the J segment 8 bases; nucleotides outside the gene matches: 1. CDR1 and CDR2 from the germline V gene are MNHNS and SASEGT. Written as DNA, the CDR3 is TGTGCCAGCAGTGAAAGGACAGGGGGCGGCTACACCTTC. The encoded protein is CASSERTGGGYTF.

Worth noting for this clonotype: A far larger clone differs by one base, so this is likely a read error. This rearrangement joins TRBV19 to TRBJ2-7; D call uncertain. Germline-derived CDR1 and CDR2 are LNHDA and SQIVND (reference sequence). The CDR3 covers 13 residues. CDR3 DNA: TGTGCCAGTACCACGGGCCCCATCTATGGCTTCACCTTC. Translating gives CASTTGPIYGFTF.

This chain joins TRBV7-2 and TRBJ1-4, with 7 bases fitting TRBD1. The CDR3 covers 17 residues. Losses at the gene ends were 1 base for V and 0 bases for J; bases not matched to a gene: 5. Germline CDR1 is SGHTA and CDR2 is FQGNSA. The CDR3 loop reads CASSLGQGRTTNEKLFF. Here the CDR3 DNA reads TGTGCCAGCAGCTTAGGACAGGGCCGCACAACTAATGAAAAACTGTTTTTT.

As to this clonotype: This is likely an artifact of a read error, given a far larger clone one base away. The CDR3 DNA sequence: TGTGCCAGCAGCTTGGGAGACAGAAAAGGGGAGCAGTTCTTC. Amino acid sequence: CASSLGDRKGEQFF. The V gene is TRBV5-4, the J gene TRBJ2-1; D might be TRBD1 (5 bases). The ends were cut back, 0 bases at V and 10 bases at J, with 14 bases in the middle. Germline assignment: CDR1 SGHNT and CDR2 YYREEE (reference sequence). There are 14 residues in the CDR3.